Each of the 16 T cell receptor beta chains below was sequenced from the same sample in a study of blood T cell repertoires in COVID-19. Repertoires were generated with immunoSEQ multiplex PCR, while TCRdb's copy carries only in-frame clones and drops some. Of 130,000 to 150,000 clones in the sample, 84% were seen once. Sequencing was performed on peripheral blood. The receptors shown here come from a human donor in a cohort sampled during active COVID-19.

The V and J genes are TRBV6-1 and TRBJ1-2, with D perhaps TRBD1 (5 bases). Germline V gene lookup returns CDR1 MNHNS and CDR2 SASEGT. There are 11 residues in the CDR3. Trimming took 2 bases from V and 12 from J, leaving 10 bases between them. The CDR3 DNA sequence: TGTGCCAGCAGTGAACTTGCGGGGGACACCTTC. Translated, it gives CASSELAGDTF.

This sequence joins TRBV15 and TRBJ2-2, with D maybe TRBD1 (7 bases). The CDR3 contains 15 residues. V was clipped by 8 bases and J by 7 bases, with 20 bases between them. CDR1 is LNHNV and CDR2 is YYDKDF in the germline V gene (reference sequence). Here the CDR3 DNA reads TGTGCCACCGGAGCCGGGGGACAGCGCGACGGGGAGCTGTTTTTT. It codes for CATGAGGQRDGELFF. Looking up the rest from reference TRBV15 and TRBJ2-2 gives the full variable domain: DAMVIQNPRYQVTQFGKPVTLSCSQTLNHNVMYWYQQKSSQAPKLLFHYYDKDFNNEADTPDNFQSRRPNTSFCFLDIRSPGLGDTAMYLCATGAGGQRDGELFFGEGSRLTVL.

Comments on this clone: Other nucleotide sequences in the sample specify the same CDR3. J is TRBJ1-5 and V is TRBV6-1; tentatively, D is TRBD1 (5 bases). The CDR3 consists of 14 residues. V shed 1 base and J shed 6 bases, with 10 bases lying between them. Germline loops: CDR1 MNHNS, CDR2 SASEGT. CDR3 sequence: CASSEGGSAQPQHF. The CDR3 region has the DNA TGTGCCAGCAGTGAAGGGGGCTCCGCTCAGCCCCAGCATTTT.

About this clone: A junction boundary mismatches the germline segment, possibly from a read error. DNA of the CDR3: TGTGCTAGCAGCTTAACAGGGTATCGGGAGACCCAGTACTTC. Protein: CASSLTGYRETQYF. The gene calls are TRBV7-7 and TRBJ2-5, with a weak D call TRBD1 (6 bases). Germline lookup yields CDR1 SSHAT and CDR2 FNYEAQ (reference sequence). The CDR3 has 14 amino acids.

The chain has TRBV29-1 and TRBJ2-4; 8 bases agree with TRBD1. Germline V lookup: CDR1 SQVTM, CDR2 ANQGSEA. This CDR3 has 12 amino acids. With 5 bases clipped from V and 9 bases from J, the junction kept 6 bases outside the gene matches. The CDR3 loop is CSVRQGASIQYF. The DNA of the CDR3 is TGCAGCGTTCGGCAGGGGGCTTCCATTCAGTACTTC.

The table lists this clone with a count of one. The chain joins TRBV23-1 to TRBJ1-2; 7 nucleotides align to TRBD1. TRBV23-1 is assigned to the ORF class and has an uncertain function. The V segment lost 1 base and the J segment 7 bases; nucleotides outside the gene matches: 12. The CDR3 extends over 16 amino acids. As DNA, the CDR3 is TGCGCCAGCAGTCAATGCAAAACGACAGGGCCTACTGGCTACACCTTC. Its protein is CASSQCKTTGPTGYTF.

The chain joins TRBV19 to TRBJ2-2, with D possibly being TRBD1 (6 bases). Germline CDR1 LNHDA, CDR2 SQIVND (reference sequence). V was trimmed by 3 bases and J by 4 bases, leaving 12 bases between them. This CDR3 has 15 residues. As DNA, the CDR3 is TGTGCCAGTAGTATTACCAGGGGCGCCACCGGGGAGCTGTTTTTT. Translation: CASSITRGATGELFF.

This clone turned up a few times. The chain links TRBV25-1 to TRBJ1-4; 7 bases fit TRBD1. The germline gives CDR1 MGHDK, CDR2 SYGVNS. CDR3 length: 13 residues. V dropped 4 bases and J dropped 8; count of bases not matched to a gene: 4. CDR3 protein: CASSVQGEEKLFF. DNA of the CDR3: TGTGCCAGCAGTGTCCAGGGGGAGGAAAAACTGTTTTTT.

The rearrangement uses TRBV6-4 and TRBJ2-3; 9 bases are a match to TRBD2. This CDR3 region has 16 residues. Germline assignment: CDR1 MRHNA and CDR2 SNTAGT. V was clipped by 6 bases and J by 2 bases; unmatched bases: 9. Here the CDR3 DNA reads TGTGCCAGCAGCCCCCAGGGCGGGGGGGTCACAGATACGCAGTATTTT. As protein: CASSPQGGGVTDTQYF.

The J gene is TRBJ2-7, the V gene TRBV29-1; possibly TRBD1 for D (6 bases). The germline V gene has CDR1 SQVTM and CDR2 ANQGSEA. V gave up 4 bases and J gave up 5 bases, with 9 bases separating them. The CDR3 contains 11 residues. CDR3 loop: CSVATGNEQYF. The CDR3 DNA is TGCAGCGTTGCAACAGGGAACGAGCAGTACTTC.

This clone was recorded only once. V gene TRBV5-6 combines with J gene TRBJ1-4; D is uncertain. V gave up 1 base and J gave up 6 bases, with 7 bases separating them. Germline V gene data show CDR1 as SGHDT and CDR2 as YYEEEE. The CDR3 loop spans 13 amino acids. CDR3 sequence: CASSLSVYEKLFF. CDR3 sequence (DNA): TGTGCCAGCAGCTTGTCAGTTTATGAAAAACTGTTTTTT.

The J gene is TRBJ2-7, the V gene TRBV5-4, with 9 bases fitting TRBD2. This CDR3 region has 15 residues. The ends lost 0 bases at V and 5 bases at J; junction bases unmatched: 6. Germline V gene lookup returns CDR1 SGHNT and CDR2 YYREEE (reference sequence). In DNA form, the CDR3 reads TGTGCCAGCAGCTTGGGCGGGGGGGCAGTTGACGAGCAGTACTTC. It is translated as CASSLGGGAVDEQYF.

The rearrangement uses TRBV7-9 and TRBJ2-5; no clear D gene. Trimming took off 3 bases at V and 7 bases at J, with 9 bases between the two ends. The germline gives CDR1 SEHNR, CDR2 FQNEAQ (reference sequence). The CDR3 is made up of 12 amino acids. Here the CDR3 reads CASSFDSGTQYF. The CDR3 region has the DNA TGTGCCAGCAGCTTCGATTCGGGGACCCAGTACTTC.

The sample holds one count of this clone. The CDR3 nucleotides read TGTGCCAGCAGGGATGACATCGTATTAACTGGCTACACCTTC. This sequence encodes CASRDDIVLTGYTF. The V call is TRBV28, the J call TRBJ1-2, with no clear D. The CDR3 is 14 residues long. The V end was cut by 6 bases, the J end by 7 bases, with 18 bases between. Germline assignment: CDR1 MDHEN and CDR2 SYDVKM.

J is TRBJ2-5 and V is TRBV6-2 or TRBV6-3; D is uncertain. Trimming shortened V by 5 bases and J by 1 base, and 11 bases separated the two germline ends. CDR3 size: 14 residues. The germline V gene encodes CDR1 MNHEY and CDR2 SVGEGT. CDR3 coding DNA: TGTGCCAGCAGTCGCTTAATGGCCCAAGAGACCCAGTACTTC. It yields the protein CASSRLMAQETQYF.

The rearrangement joins TRBV15 to TRBJ1-2; 7 nucleotides align to TRBD1. The J segment lost 10 bases and the V segment lost 1 base, leaving 12 bases of the junction unmatched. The CDR3 has 15 amino acids. Germline CDR1 and CDR2: LNHNV and YYDKDF (reference sequence). CDR3 sequence: CATSRGPDREDDYTF. In nucleotides, the CDR3 is TGTGCCACCAGCAGAGGCCCCGACAGGGAGGATGACTACACCTTC.